This T cell receptor beta chain comes out of a study of T cells in Graves' hyperthyroidism and ophthalmopathy. Many counts were recorded for this clonotype. V dropped 0 bases and J dropped 4; count of bases not matched to a gene: 5. This CDR3 comprises 17 residues. The germline V gene has CDR1 MNHEY and CDR2 SVGAGI. Amplified TCR beta CDR3 regions came from RNA transcripts. The HTBI set primed first-round TCR CDR3 RT-PCR. A single record per CDR3 protein comes from TCRdb applying MiXCR to the multiplex PCR reads. The sample has 250,000 to 400,000 distinct CDR3 sequences; roughly 15% are singletons. The chain has TRBV6-5 and TRBJ1-4; 10 positions agree with TRBD1. This receptor was obtained from a woman between 35 and 50 years old with Graves' ophthalmopathy. What was sequenced was blood. In nucleotides, the CDR3 is TGTGCCAGCAGTTACTCTGGACAGGGGGGAGGTAATGAAAAACTGTTTTTT. It is translated as CASSYSGQGGGNEKLFF.